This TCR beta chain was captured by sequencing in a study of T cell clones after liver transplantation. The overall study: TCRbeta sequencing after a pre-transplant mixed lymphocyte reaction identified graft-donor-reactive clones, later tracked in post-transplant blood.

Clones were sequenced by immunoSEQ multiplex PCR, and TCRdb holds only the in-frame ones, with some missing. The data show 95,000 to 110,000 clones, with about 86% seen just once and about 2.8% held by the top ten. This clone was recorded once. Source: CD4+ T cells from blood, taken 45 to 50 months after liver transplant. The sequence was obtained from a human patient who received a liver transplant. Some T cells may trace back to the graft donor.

The CDR3 here is CASSTQLRDRWNKDTEAFF. The DNA of the CDR3 is TGTGCCAGCTCAACTCAACTCCGGGACAGGTGGAATAAGGACACTGAAGCTTTCTTT. This chain joins TRBV18 and TRBJ1-1; TRBD1 matches at 8 bases. V shed 5 bases, J shed 3 bases, and the junction held 20 bases outside the gene matches. The germline V gene has CDR1 KGHSH and CDR2 LQKENI. The CDR3 covers 19 residues.